The 14 T cell receptor beta chains below come from one sample, sequenced in a study of shared clonotypes between healthy human individuals (dated by TCRdb to the early 2020s). Libraries were built with the immunoSEQ multiplex PCR assay. TCRdb took over this immuneACCESS table, retaining in-frame rearrangements with V and J assigned. Such tables are incomplete; in checked studies, under half of the missing clones stem from an unresolved V gene, and the remainder is unexplained. Across this sample there are roughly 2,300,000 clones, with approximately 90% seen only once. The top ten hold 0.37% of the sample. Sequencing was done on a sample of naive CD4+ T cells from PBMCs. The intended sense of this specimen's cell subset or site label: CD45RA+ positively selected. These receptors came from a man between 18 and 29 years old in good health. Some clones in this sample may be carry-over from other donors' samples.

This sequence joins TRBV5-4 and TRBJ1-5; TRBD1 is a possible D gene (5 bases). V dropped 4 bases and J dropped 11 bases, with 19 bases sitting between them. The CDR3 is 14 residues long. Per the germline V gene, CDR1 is SGHNT and CDR2 is YYREEE (reference sequence). The chain's CDR3 is CASSPRGDVRAQHF. CDR3 in DNA: TGTGCCAGCAGCCCCCGTGGGGACGTTCGGGCCCAGCATTTT.

This chain joins TRBV5-3 and TRBJ1-1; maybe TRBD1 (5 bases). TRBV5-3 belongs to the ORF category, with a function that is uncertain. Trimming cost V 1 base and J 2 bases, with 9 bases left between them. This CDR3 is built from 14 residues. The CDR3 spells CARSLSQVNTEAFF. As DNA, the CDR3 is TGTGCCAGAAGCTTGTCACAGGTCAACACTGAAGCTTTCTTT.

Points on this clone: Other nucleotide sequences in the sample specify the same CDR3. The chain is built from TRBV28 and TRBJ1-5, with TRBD1 matching over 9 bases. The CDR3 length is 13 residues. V shed 6 bases and J 5 bases; nucleotides not matched to a gene: 2. CDR1 is MDHEN, CDR2 SYDVKM, per germline. For the CDR3, the DNA is TGTGCCAGCAGGGGACAGGGTGATCAGCCCCAGCATTTT. Encoded protein: CASRGQGDQPQHF.

This clone was seen just once. The gene calls are TRBV11-3 and TRBJ2-3; 11 nucleotides agree with TRBD2. Germline trimming cut 0 bases from V and 2 bases from J; bases unmatched to any gene: 13. Germline loops: CDR1 SGHNT, CDR2 YENEEA. This CDR3 is 20 amino acids long. CDR3 nucleotide sequence: TGTGCCAGCAGCTTAGATTCGACTAGCGGGACCCCCCGCGTCACAGATACGCAGTATTTT. Protein product: CASSLDSTSGTPRVTDTQYF.

The chain has TRBV2 and TRBJ1-5, with D possibly matching TRBD1 (5 bases). Germline V lookup: CDR1 SNHLY, CDR2 FYNNEI. The V gene lost 6 bases and the J gene lost 8 bases, with 8 bases spanning the gap. CDR3 size: 11 residues. The CDR3 sequence is CASSVGEPQHF. CDR3 bases: TGTGCCAGCAGCGTGGGGGAGCCCCAGCATTTT.

The chain has TRBV9 and TRBJ2-4; D perhaps matches TRBD1 (6 bases). Trimming cost V 0 bases and J 9 bases, with 13 bases left between them. Germline V CDR1 and CDR2: SGDLS, YYNGEE. The CDR3 totals 14 residues. The CDR3: CASSVGGGGGIQYF. CDR3 in DNA: TGTGCCAGCAGCGTAGGTGGTGGGGGCGGCATTCAGTACTTC.

In this sample, this clone turned up once. The V call is TRBV18, the J call TRBJ2-1; TRBD2 agrees at 11 bases. Germline assignment: CDR1 KGHSH and CDR2 LQKENI. V dropped 0 bases and J dropped 0; count of bases not matched to a gene: 10. The CDR3 contains 20 residues. DNA for the CDR3: TGTGCCAGCTCACCACCGAAAACTAGCGGGGGCCCCAGCTCCTACAATGAGCAGTTCTTC. This codes for CASSPPKTSGGPSSYNEQFF.

The chain carries TRBV18 and TRBJ1-1; D is possibly TRBD1 (6 bases). V gave up 2 bases and J gave up 4 bases, with 17 bases separating them. This CDR3 is built from 16 residues. Germline-derived CDR1 and CDR2 are KGHSH and LQKENI. The CDR3 sequence is CASSPDVTGLGTEAFF. CDR3 DNA sequence: TGTGCCAGCTCACCAGATGTGACAGGCCTGGGCACTGAAGCTTTCTTT.

The chain combines TRBV15 with TRBJ2-7, with D possibly being TRBD2 (6 bases). The CDR3 totals 16 residues. The germline gives CDR1 LNHNV, CDR2 YYDKDF (reference sequence). Trimming removed 3 bases from V and 0 bases from J, with 15 bases in between. The chain's CDR3 is CATSSQGGTSSYEQYF. The CDR3 DNA reads as TGTGCCACCAGCAGCCAAGGCGGGACGAGCTCCTACGAGCAGTACTTC. Full variable domain (remainder filled in from reference TRBV15 and TRBJ2-7): DAMVIQNPRYQVTQFGKPVTLSCSQTLNHNVMYWYQQKSSQAPKLLFHYYDKDFNNEADTPDNFQSRRPNTSFCFLDIRSPGLGDTAMYLCATSSQGGTSSYEQYFGPGTRLTVT.

The chain joins TRBV27 to TRBJ1-2; D is uncertain. V lost 5 bases and J lost 1, with 8 bases in between. CDR1 is MNHEY, CDR2 SMNVEV, per germline (reference sequence). CDR3 length equals 13 residues. DNA for the CDR3: TGTGCCAGCAGTCCATTCATTAACTATGGCTACACCTTC. This encodes CASSPFINYGYTF.

The gene calls are TRBV12-5 and TRBJ1-2; tentative D call: TRBD1 (5 bases). Germline CDR1 reads LGHNT; CDR2 reads FRNRAP. The CDR3 length is 12 residues. Trimming stripped 6 bases from V and 7 bases from J, with 12 bases between. The CDR3 loop reads CASGDGQGGYTF. DNA for the CDR3: TGTGCTAGTGGGGACGGGCAGGGTGGCTACACCTTC.

The rearrangement uses TRBV5-1 and TRBJ2-5, with TRBD2 matching 13 bases. In germline, CDR1 is SGHRS, CDR2 YFSETQ. The J segment lost 2 bases and the V segment lost 7 bases, leaving 14 bases of the junction unmatched. The CDR3 has 18 residues. The CDR3, as DNA: TGCGCCAGCGGCCGGACTAGCGGGAGAATGGGAGGACAAGAGACCCAGTACTTC. Encoded protein: CASGRTSGRMGGQETQYF.

Only one count was recorded for this clone. The genes are TRBV5-1 and TRBJ2-5, with D maybe TRBD1 (5 bases). V lost 4 bases, J lost 2 bases, and 15 bases lay in between. CDR1 and CDR2 from the germline V gene are SGHRS and YFSETQ. The CDR3 runs 15 residues. The CDR3 DNA reads as TGCGCCAGCAGCAGGTCCGGAACAGGTCAAGAGACCCAGTACTTC. It encodes CASSRSGTGQETQYF.

This clone was counted a few times. The chain is built from TRBV6-1 and TRBJ1-1, with TRBD1 matching over 7 bases. From germline, CDR1 is MNHNS and CDR2 SASEGT. This CDR3 is 14 amino acids long. V dropped 6 bases and J dropped 4; count of bases not matched to a gene: 8. The chain's CDR3 is CASRPDREATEAFF. The CDR3 DNA follows: TGTGCCAGCAGGCCAGACAGGGAGGCCACTGAAGCTTTCTTT.